This TCR beta chain was recovered during a study of cytomegalovirus exposure and HLA in healthy donors. Findings and limits, study-wide: Across all donors, roughly uniform sequencing depth was an assumption of the presence/absence analyses. V- and J-gene trimming in TCR beta was tied to a missense DCLRE1C variant by an analysis performed later.

In its sample, this clone was seen a few times. Its specificity is not known. With 60 Vbeta and 13 Jbeta primers, the PCR was carried out. Assay: immunoSEQ multiplex PCR; the TCRdb copy retains only in-frame clones and omits some. The sample records roughly 110,000 clones, 60% to 85% being singletons. The V and J ends lost 8 bases and 5 bases respectively, with 21 bases between them. The CDR3 totals 15 residues. Per germline, CDR1 MNHNY and CDR2 SVGAGI (reference sequence). Sequencing used PBMCs. The clonotype originates from a female donor in good health and CMV-seronegative. The V call is TRBV6-6, the J call TRBJ2-5; D may be TRBD1 (6 bases). The CDR3, as DNA: TGTGCCAGCGGACCGGGCGAGGGGGATGTGGAGACCCAGTACTTC. The encoded protein is CASGPGEGDVETQYF.